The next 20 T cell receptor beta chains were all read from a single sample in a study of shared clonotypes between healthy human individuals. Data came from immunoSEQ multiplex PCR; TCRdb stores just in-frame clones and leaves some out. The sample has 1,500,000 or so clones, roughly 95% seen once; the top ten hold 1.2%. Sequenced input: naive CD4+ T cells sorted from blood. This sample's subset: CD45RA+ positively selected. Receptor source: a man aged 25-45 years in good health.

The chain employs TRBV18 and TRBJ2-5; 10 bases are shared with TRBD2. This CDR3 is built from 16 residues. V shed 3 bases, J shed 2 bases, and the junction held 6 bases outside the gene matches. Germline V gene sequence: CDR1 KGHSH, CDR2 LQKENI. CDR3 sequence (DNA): TGTGCCAGCTCACCCCTAGCGGGAGTGGGGCAAGAGACCCAGTACTTC. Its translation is CASSPLAGVGQETQYF. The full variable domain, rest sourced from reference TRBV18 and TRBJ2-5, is NAGVMQNPRHLVRRRGQEARLRCSPMKGHSHVYWYRQLPEEGLKFMVYLQKENIIDESGMPKERFSAEFPKEGPSILRIQQVVRGDSAAYFCASSPLAGVGQETQYFGPGTRLLVL.

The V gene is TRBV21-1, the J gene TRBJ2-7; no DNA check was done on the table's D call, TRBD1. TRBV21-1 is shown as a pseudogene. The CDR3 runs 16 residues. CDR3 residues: CASSKANGTGDYEQYF. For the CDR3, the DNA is TGTGCCAGCAGCAAAGCGAACGGGACAGGGGATTACGAGCAGTACTTC.

The CDR3 reads CASRVVTQYF. The CDR3 bases are TGTGCCAGTAGAGTCGTGACCCAGTACTTC. The J gene is TRBJ2-5, the V gene TRBV2; D remains unclear. Germline-derived CDR1 and CDR2 are SNHLY and FYNNEI. V gave up 9 bases and J gave up 7 bases, with 9 bases separating them. This CDR3 comprises 10 residues.

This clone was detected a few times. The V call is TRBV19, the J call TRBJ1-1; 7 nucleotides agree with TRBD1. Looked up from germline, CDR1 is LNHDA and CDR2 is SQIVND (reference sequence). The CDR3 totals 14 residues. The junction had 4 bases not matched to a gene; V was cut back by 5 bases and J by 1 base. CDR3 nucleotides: TGTGCCAGTAGTCCTTGGACAGGGAACACTGAAGCTTTCTTT. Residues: CASSPWTGNTEAFF.

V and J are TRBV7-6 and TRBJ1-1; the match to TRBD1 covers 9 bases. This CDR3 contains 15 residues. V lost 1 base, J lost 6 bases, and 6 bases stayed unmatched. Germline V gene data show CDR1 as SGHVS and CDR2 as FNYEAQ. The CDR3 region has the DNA TGTGCCAGCAGCTTAGAACAGGGGGCGGGGTCTGAAGCTTTCTTT. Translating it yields CASSLEQGAGSEAFF. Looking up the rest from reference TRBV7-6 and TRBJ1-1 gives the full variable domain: GAGVSQSPRYKVTKRGQDVALRCDPISGHVSLYWYRQALGQGPEFLTYFNYEAQQDKSGLPNDRFSAERPEGSISTLTIQRTEQRDSAMYRCASSLEQGAGSEAFFGQGTRLTVV.

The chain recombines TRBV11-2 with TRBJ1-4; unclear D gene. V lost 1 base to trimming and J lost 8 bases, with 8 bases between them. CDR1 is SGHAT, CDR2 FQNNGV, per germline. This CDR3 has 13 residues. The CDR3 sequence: CASSLVSGEKLFF. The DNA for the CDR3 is TGTGCCAGCAGCTTAGTCTCCGGAGAAAAACTGTTTTTT. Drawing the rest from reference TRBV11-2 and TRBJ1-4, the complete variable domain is EAGVAQSPRYKIIEKRQSVAFWCNPISGHATLYWYQQILGQGPKLLIQFQNNGVVDDSQLPKDRFSAERLKGVDSTLKIQPAKLEDSAVYLCASSLVSGEKLFFGSGTQLSVL.

CDR3 residues: CASSPPLANTGELFF. CDR3 DNA sequence: TGCGCCAGCAGCCCGCCCCTGGCGAACACCGGGGAGCTGTTTTTT. The chain uses TRBV5-1 and TRBJ2-2; D not resolved. Germline loops: CDR1 SGHRS, CDR2 YFSETQ. The CDR3 has 15 amino acids. Trimming shortened V by 4 bases and J by 0 bases, and 10 bases separated the two germline ends. Drawing the rest from reference TRBV5-1 and TRBJ2-2, the complete variable domain is KAGVTQTPRYLIKTRGQQVTLSCSPISGHRSVSWYQQTPGQGLQFLFEYFSETQRNKGNFPGRFSGRQFSNSRSEMNVSTLELGDSALYLCASSPPLANTGELFFGEGSRLTVL.

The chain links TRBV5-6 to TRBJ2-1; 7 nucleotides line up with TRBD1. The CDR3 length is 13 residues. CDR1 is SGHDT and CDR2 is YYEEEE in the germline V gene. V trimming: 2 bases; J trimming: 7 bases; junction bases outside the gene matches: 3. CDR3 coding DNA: TGTGCCAGCAGCTTTACAGGGGTTAATGAGCAGTTCTTC. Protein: CASSFTGVNEQFF.

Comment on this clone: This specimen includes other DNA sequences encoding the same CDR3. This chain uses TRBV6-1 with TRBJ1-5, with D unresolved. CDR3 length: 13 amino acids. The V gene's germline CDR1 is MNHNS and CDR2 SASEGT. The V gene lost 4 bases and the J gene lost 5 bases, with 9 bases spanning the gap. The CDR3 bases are TGTGCCAGCAGTGGAGGTAGGGATCAGCCCCAGCATTTT. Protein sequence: CASSGGRDQPQHF.

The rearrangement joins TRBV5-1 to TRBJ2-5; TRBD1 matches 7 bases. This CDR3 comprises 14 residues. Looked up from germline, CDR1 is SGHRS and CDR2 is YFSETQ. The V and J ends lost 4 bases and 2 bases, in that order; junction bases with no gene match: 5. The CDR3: CASSVQGVQETQYF. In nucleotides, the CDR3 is TGCGCCAGCAGCGTGCAGGGGGTTCAAGAGACCCAGTACTTC.

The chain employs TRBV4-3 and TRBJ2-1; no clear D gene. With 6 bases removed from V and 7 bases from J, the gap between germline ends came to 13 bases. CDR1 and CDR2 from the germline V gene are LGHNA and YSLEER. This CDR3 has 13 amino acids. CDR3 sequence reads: CASRNVGMNEQFF. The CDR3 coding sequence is TGCGCCAGCAGGAATGTGGGTATGAATGAGCAGTTCTTC.

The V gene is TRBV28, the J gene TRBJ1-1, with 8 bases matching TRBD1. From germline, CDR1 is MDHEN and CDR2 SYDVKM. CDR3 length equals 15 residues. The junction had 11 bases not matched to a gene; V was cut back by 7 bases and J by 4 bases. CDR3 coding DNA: TGTGCCAGCACCCTACTCGGGACAGGCGGCACTGAAGCTTTCTTT. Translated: CASTLLGTGGTEAFF.

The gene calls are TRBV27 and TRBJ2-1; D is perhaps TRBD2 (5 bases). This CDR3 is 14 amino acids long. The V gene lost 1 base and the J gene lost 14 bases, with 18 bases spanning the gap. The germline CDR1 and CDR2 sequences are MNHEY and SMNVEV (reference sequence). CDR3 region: CASSLLPPGSLEFF. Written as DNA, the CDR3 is TGTGCCAGCAGTTTATTGCCCCCGGGATCCTTAGAGTTCTTC.

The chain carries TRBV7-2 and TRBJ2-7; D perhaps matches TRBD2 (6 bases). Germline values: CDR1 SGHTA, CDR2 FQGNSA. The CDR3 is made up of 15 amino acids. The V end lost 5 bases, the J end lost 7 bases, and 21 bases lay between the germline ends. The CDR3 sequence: CASSLSGTLSLEQYF. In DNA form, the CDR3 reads TGTGCCAGCAGCCTTAGCGGAACCCTCTCTTTAGAGCAGTACTTC.

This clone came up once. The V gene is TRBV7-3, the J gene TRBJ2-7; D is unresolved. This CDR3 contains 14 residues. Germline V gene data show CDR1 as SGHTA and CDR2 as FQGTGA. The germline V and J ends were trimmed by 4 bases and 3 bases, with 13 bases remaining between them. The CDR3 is CASSSWVKGYEQYF. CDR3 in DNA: TGTGCCAGCAGCTCGTGGGTCAAGGGCTACGAGCAGTACTTC.

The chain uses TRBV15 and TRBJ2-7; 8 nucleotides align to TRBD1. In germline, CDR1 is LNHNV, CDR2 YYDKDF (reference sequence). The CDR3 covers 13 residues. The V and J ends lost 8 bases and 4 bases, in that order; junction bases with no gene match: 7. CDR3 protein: CATAGTGGYEQYF. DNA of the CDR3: TGTGCCACCGCCGGGACAGGTGGGTACGAGCAGTACTTC. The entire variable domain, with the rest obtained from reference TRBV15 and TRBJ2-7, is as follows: DAMVIQNPRYQVTQFGKPVTLSCSQTLNHNVMYWYQQKSSQAPKLLFHYYDKDFNNEADTPDNFQSRRPNTSFCFLDIRSPGLGDTAMYLCATAGTGGYEQYFGPGTRLTVT.

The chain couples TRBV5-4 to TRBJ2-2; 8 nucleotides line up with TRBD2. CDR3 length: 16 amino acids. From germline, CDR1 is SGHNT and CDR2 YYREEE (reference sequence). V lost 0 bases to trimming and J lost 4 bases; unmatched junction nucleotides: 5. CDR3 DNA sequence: TGTGCCAGCAGCTTGGCGGGGGGGTTGGGCACCGGGGAGCTGTTTTTT. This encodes CASSLAGGLGTGELFF.

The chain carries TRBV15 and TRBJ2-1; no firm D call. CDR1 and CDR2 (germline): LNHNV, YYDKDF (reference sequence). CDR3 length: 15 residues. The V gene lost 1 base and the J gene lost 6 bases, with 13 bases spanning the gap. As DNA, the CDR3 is TGTGCCACCAGCAGAGTAAAGGGTGGGTTCAATGAGCAGTTCTTC. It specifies CATSRVKGGFNEQFF.

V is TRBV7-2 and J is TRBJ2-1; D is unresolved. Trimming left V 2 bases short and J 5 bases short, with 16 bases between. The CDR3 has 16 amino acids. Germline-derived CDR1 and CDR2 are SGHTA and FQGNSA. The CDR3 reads CASSLFGTRTNNEQFF. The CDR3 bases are TGTGCCAGCAGCTTATTCGGCACTCGTACAAACAATGAGCAGTTCTTC.

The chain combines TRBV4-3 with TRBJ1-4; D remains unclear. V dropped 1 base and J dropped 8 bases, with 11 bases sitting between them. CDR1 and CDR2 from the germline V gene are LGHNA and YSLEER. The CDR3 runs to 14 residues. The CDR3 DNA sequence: TGCGCCAGCAGCCAAGTGCCAGTATCGGAAAAACTGTTTTTT. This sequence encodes CASSQVPVSEKLFF.